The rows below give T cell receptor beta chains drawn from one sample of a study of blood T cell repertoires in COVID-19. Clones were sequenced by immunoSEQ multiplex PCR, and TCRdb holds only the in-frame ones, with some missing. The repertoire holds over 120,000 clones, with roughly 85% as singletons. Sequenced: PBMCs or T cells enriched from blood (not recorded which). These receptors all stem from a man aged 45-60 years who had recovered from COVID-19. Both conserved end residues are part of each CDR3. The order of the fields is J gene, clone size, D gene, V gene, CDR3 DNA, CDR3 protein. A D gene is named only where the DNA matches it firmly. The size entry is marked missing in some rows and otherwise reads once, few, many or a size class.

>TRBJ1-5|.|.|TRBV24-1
TGTGCCACCAGTGGATCAGGGTATCAGCCCCAGCATTTT
CATSGSGYQPQHF
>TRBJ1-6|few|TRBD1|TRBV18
TGTGCCAGCTCAAGTGACAGGGTGGGAAATTCACCCCTCCACTTT
CASSSDRVGNSPLHF
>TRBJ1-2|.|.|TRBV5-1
TGCGCCAGCAGCTTCGCCGGGAACGGCTACACCTTC
CASSFAGNGYTF
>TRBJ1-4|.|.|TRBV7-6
TGTGCCAGCAGCTTATTGGCGTCTCGCGGTAGTGAAAAACTGTTTTTT
CASSLLASRGSEKLFF
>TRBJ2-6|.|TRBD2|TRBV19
TGTGCCAGTACGACTAGCGCTGGGGCCAACGTCCTGACTTTC
CASTTSAGANVLTF
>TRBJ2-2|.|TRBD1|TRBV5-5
TGTGCCAGCAGTCCAGGGACAGGTTACACCGGGGAGCTGTTTTTT
CASSPGTGYTGELFF
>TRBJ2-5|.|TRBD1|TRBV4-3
TGCGCCAGCAGCCAAGGAGGGACAGGGAGCGAGACCCAGTACTTC
CASSQGGTGSETQYF
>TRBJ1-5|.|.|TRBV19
TGTGCCAGTAGTATCCCAGGGGGCAATCAGCCCCAGCATTTT
CASSIPGGNQPQHF
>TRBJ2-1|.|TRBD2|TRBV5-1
TGCGCCAGCAGCGAGGGACTAGCGGGGGTGAATGAGCAGTTCTTC
CASSEGLAGVNEQFF
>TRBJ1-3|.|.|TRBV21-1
TGTGCCAGCAGCAAAGCAGTGGAGAGCTCTGGAAACACCATATATTTT
CASSKAVESSGNTIYF
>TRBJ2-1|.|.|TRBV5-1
TGCGCCAGCAGCTTAAGCCTAAGCCCCAATGAGCAGTTCTTC
CASSLSLSPNEQFF
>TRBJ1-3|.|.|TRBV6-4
TGTGCCAGCCGAAAAAGAAATCAGGGGAACCCGGACTCTGGAAACACCATATATTTT
CASRKRNQGNPDSGNTIYF
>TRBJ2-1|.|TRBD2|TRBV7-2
TGTGCCAGCAGCTTATCGCCTAGCGGGAATGAGCAGTTCTTC
CASSLSPSGNEQFF
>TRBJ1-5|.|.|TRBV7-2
TGTGCCAGCAGCTTAGGGGGTCCGGGGAATCAGCCCCAGCATTTT
CASSLGGPGNQPQHF
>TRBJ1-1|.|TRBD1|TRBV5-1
TGCGCCAGCAGCCTGACAGGACAGGGGAGCGCTGAAGCTTTCTTT
CASSLTGQGSAEAFF
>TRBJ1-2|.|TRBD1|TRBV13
TGTGCCAGCAGCTTAGGACAGGGGGCGAGCGGCTACACCTTC
CASSLGQGASGYTF
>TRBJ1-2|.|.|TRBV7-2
TGTGCCAGCAGCACCCGAGGGAGTTACTATGGCTACACCTTC
CASSTRGSYYGYTF
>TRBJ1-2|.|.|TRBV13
TGTGCCAGCAGCCGCCGCCAGGGGAATGGCTACACCTTC
CASSRRQGNGYTF
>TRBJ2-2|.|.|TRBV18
TGTGCCAGCTCACCCGGAAAGATGGAGGGTGACACCGGGGAGCTGTTTTTT
CASSPGKMEGDTGELFF
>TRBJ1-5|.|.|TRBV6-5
TGTGCCAACCTAAACAGGGTTGGGATTCAGCCCCAGCATTTT
CANLNRVGIQPQHF
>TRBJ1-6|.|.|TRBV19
TGTGCCAGTAGTGCAACCAGGGATTCACCCCTCCACTTT
CASSATRDSPLHF
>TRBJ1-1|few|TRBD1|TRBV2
TGTGCCAGCACCCCCGACAGGGGCACTGAAGCTTTCTTT
CASTPDRGTEAFF
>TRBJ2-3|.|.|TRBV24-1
TGTGCCACCAGTGATCCCAAGGGGGGGCACGTGGCAGATACGCAGTATTTT
CATSDPKGGHVADTQYF
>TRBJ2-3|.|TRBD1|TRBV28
TGTGCCAGCAGTTTAGGACAGGTACAGTATTTT
CASSLGQVQYF
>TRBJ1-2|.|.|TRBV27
TGTGCCAGCAGTCTCGTGGGGTCGGGGGTTGGTGGCTACACCTTC
CASSLVGSGVGGYTF
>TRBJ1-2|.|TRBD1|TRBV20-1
TGCAGTGCTAGTACCGGGACAGGGCTCTATGGCTACACCTTC
CSASTGTGLYGYTF
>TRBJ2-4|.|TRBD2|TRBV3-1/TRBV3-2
TGTGCCAGCAGCTCCGGGACTAGCGGGAGGGTAGCCAAAAACATTCAGTACTTC
CASSSGTSGRVAKNIQYF
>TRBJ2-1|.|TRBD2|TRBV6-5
TGTGCCAGCAGTCCCCCGGGAGGGCCAGGGGAGCAGTTCTTC
CASSPPGGPGEQFF
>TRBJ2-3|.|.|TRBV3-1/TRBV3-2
TGTGCCAGCAGCCGGGGGGGCAGCCCCACGCAGTATTTT
CASSRGGSPTQYF